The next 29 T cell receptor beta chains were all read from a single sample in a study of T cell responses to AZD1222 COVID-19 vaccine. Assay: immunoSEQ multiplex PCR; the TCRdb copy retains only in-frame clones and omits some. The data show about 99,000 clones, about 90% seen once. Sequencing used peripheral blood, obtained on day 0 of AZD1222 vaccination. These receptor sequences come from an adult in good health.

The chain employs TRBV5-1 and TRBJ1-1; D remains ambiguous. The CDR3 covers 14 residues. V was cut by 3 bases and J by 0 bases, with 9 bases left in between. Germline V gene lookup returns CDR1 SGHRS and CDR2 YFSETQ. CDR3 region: CASSSAAMNTEAFF. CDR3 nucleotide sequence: TGCGCCAGCAGCTCAGCAGCGATGAACACTGAAGCTTTCTTT.

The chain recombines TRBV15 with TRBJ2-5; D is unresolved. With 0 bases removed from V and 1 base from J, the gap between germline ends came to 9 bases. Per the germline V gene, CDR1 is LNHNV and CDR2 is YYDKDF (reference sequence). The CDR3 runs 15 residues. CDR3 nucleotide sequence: TGTGCCACCAGCAGAGAAGCCAGGACCCAAGAGACCCAGTACTTC. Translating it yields CATSREARTQETQYF.

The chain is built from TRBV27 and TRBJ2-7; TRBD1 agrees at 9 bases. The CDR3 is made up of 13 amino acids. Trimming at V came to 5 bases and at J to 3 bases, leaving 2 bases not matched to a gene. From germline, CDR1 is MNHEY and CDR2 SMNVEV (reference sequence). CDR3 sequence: CASSPGQGYEQYV. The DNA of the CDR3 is TGTGCCAGCAGTCCGGGACAGGGCTACGAGCAGTACGTC.

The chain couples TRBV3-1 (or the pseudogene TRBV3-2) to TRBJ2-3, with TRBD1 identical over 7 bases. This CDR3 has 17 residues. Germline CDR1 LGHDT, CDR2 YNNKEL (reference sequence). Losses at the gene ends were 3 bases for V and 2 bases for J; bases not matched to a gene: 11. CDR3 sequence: CASSQGAPGQLTDTQYF. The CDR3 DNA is TGTGCCAGCAGCCAGGGCGCCCCGGGACAGCTCACAGATACGCAGTATTTT.

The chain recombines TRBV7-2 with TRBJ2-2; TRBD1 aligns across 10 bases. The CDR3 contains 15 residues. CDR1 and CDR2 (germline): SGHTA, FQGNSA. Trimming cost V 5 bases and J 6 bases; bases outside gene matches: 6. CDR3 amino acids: CASSPRTGGSGELFF. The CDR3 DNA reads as TGTGCCAGCAGCCCACGGACAGGGGGGTCCGGGGAGCTGTTTTTT.

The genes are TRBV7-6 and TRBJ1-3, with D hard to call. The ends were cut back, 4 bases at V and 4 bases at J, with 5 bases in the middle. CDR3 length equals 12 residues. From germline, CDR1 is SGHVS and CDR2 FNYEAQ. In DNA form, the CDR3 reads TGTGCCAGCAGCTCGGAGGGAAACACCATATATTTT. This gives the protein CASSSEGNTIYF.

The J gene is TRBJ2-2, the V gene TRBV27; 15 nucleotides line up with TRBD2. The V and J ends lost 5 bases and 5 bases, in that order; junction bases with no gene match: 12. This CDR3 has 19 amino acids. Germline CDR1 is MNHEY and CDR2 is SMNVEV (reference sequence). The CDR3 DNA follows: TGTGCCAGCAGTCCTCGGGGACTAGCGGGAGGCGGGGAGACCGGGGAGCTGTTTTTT. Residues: CASSPRGLAGGGETGELFF.

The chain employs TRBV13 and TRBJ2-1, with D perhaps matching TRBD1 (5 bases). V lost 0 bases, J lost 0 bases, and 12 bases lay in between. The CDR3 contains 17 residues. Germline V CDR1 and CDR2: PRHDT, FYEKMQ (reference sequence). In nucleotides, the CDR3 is TGTGCCAGCAGCTTAGGAACAGGTCTTGACTCCTACAATGAGCAGTTCTTC. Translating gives CASSLGTGLDSYNEQFF.

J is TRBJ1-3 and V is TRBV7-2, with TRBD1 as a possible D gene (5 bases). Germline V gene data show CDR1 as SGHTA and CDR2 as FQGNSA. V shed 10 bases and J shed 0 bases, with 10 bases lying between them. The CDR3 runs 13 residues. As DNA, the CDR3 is TGTGCCACTACGACAGTCTCTGGAAACACCATATATTTT. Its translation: CATTTVSGNTIYF.

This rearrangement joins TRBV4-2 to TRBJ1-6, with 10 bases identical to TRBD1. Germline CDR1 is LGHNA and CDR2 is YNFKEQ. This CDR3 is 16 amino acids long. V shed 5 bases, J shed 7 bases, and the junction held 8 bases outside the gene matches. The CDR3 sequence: CASSVSGTGVNSPLHF. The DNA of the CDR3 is TGTGCCAGCAGCGTTAGCGGGACAGGGGTAAATTCACCCCTCCACTTT.

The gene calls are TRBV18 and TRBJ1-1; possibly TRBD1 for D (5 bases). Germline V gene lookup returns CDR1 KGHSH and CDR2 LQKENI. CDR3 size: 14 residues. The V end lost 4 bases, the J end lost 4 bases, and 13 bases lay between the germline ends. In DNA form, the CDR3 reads TGTGCCAGCTCACTCAGGGTGGGGAGCACTGAAGCTTTCTTT. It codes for CASSLRVGSTEAFF.

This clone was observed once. CDR3 sequence (DNA): TGTGCCAGCGGGCTCCGACAGGCGCTCACTAATGAAAAACTGTTTTTT. As protein: CASGLRQALTNEKLFF. The gene calls are TRBV27 and TRBJ1-4; TRBD1 might be the D (6 bases). Trimming took off 8 bases at V and 2 bases at J, with 18 bases between the two ends. CDR3 size: 16 residues. Looked up from germline, CDR1 is MNHEY and CDR2 is SMNVEV (reference sequence).

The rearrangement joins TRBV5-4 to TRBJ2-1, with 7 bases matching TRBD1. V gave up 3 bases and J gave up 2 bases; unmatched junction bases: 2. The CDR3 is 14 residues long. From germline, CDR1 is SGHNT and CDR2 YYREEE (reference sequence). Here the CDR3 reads CASSSTGTYNEQFF. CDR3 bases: TGTGCCAGCAGCTCGACAGGGACCTACAATGAGCAGTTCTTC.

CDR3 in DNA: TGTGCCAGCAGCTCCGGGACAGGGGGCAATCAGCCCCAGCATTTT. It specifies CASSSGTGGNQPQHF. V and J are TRBV16 and TRBJ1-5; 10 bases match TRBD1. The V gene end was trimmed by 5 bases and the J gene end by 2 bases; junction bases not matched to a gene: 3. The CDR3 loop spans 15 amino acids. CDR1 and CDR2 (germline): KGHSY, FQNENV. Complete variable domain (other parts from reference TRBV16 and TRBJ1-5): GEEVAQTPKHLVRGEGQKAKLYCAPIKGHSYVFWYQQVLKNEFKFLISFQNENVFDETGMPKERFSAKCLPNSPCSLEIQATKLEDSAVYFCASSSGTGGNQPQHFGDGTRLSIL.

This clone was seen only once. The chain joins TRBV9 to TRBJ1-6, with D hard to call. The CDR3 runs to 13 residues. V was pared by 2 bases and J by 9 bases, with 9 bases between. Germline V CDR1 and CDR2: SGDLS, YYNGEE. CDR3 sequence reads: CASSVGNSSPLHF. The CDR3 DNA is TGTGCCAGCAGCGTGGGGAATAGTTCACCCCTCCACTTT.

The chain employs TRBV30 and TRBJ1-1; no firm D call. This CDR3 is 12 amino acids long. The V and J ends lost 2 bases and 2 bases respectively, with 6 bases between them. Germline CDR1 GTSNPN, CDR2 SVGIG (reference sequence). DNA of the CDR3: TGTGCCTGGAGTATAAGTAACACTGAAGCTTTCTTT. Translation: CAWSISNTEAFF.

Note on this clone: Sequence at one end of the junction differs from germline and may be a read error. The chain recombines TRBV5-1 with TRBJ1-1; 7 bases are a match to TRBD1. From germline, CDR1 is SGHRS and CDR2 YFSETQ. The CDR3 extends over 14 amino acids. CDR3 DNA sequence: TGTGCCAGCAGCCTTCGACAGGGAGGGACTGAAGCTTTCTTT. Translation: CASSLRQGGTEAFF.

The CDR3 bases are TGTGCCAGCGAGTTGGCCGGGACAGGAGACAATGAGCAGTTCTTC. Its translation: CASELAGTGDNEQFF. V gene TRBV2 combines with J gene TRBJ2-1, with TRBD1 identical over 8 bases. The germline CDR1 and CDR2 sequences are SNHLY and FYNNEI. The CDR3 extends over 15 amino acids. The V gene end was trimmed by 8 bases and the J gene end by 5 bases; junction bases not matched to a gene: 11.

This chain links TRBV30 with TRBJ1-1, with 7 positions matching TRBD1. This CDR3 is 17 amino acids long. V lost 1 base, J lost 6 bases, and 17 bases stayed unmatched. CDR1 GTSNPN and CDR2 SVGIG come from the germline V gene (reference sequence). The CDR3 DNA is TGTGCCTGGAGTGGGGGTCCGGGACAGTTTGAAGGGGCTGAAGCTTTCTTT. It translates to CAWSGGPGQFEGAEAFF.

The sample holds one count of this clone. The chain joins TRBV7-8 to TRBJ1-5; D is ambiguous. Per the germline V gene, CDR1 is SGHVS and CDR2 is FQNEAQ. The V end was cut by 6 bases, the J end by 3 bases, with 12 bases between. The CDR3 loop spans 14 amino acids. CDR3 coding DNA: TGTGCCAGCAGAGAGGAAGGATCCAATCAGCCCCAGCATTTT. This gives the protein CASREEGSNQPQHF.

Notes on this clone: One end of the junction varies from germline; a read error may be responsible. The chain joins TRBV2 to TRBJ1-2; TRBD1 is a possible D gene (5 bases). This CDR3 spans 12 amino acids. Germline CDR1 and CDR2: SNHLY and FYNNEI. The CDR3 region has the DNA TGTGCCAGCAGAGAAGGGGTCTATGGCTACACCTTC. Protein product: CASREGVYGYTF.

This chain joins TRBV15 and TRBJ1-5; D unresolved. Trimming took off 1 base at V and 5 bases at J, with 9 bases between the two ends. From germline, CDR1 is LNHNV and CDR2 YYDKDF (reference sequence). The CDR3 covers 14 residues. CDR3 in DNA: TGTGCCACCAGCAGAGTCCCACGTTATCAGCCCCAGCATTTT. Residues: CATSRVPRYQPQHF.

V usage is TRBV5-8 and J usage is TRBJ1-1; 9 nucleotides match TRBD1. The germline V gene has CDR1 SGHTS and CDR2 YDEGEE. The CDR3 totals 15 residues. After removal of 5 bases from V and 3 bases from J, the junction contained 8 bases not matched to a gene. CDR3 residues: CASSRDRAYDTEAFF. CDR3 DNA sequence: TGTGCCAGCAGTCGGGACAGGGCGTACGACACTGAAGCTTTCTTT.

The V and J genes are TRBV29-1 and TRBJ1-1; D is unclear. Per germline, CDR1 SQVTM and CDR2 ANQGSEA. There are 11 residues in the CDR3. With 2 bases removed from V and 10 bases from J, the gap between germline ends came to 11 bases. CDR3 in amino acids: CSVETSGRAFF. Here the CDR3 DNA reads TGCAGCGTTGAAACGTCGGGGAGAGCTTTCTTT.

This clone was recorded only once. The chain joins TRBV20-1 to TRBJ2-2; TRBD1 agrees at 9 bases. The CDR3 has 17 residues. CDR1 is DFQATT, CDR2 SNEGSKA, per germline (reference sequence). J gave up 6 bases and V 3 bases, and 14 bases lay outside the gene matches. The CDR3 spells CSASAIPGQGGSGELFF. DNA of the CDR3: TGCAGTGCTAGTGCGATTCCGGGACAGGGAGGGTCCGGGGAGCTGTTTTTT.

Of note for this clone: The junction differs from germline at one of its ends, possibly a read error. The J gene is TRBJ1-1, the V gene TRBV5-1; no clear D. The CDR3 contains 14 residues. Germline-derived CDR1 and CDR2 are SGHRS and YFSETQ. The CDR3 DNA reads TGTGCCAGCAGCTATCAGCTAGGGAACACTGAAGCTTTCTTT. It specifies CASSYQLGNTEAFF.

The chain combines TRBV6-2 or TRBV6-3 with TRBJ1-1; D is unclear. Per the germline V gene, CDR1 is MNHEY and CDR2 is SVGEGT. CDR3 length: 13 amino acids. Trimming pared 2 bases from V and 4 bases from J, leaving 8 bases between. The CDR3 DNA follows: TGTGCCAGCAGTTACGGAGGGCTCACTGAAGCTTTCTTT. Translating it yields CASSYGGLTEAFF.

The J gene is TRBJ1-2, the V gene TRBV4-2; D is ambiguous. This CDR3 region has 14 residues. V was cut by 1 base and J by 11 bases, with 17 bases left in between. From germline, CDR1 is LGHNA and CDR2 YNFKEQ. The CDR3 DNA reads TGTGCCAGCAGCCAAGGCCTCGATCGGCCCCCATACACCTTC. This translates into CASSQGLDRPPYTF.

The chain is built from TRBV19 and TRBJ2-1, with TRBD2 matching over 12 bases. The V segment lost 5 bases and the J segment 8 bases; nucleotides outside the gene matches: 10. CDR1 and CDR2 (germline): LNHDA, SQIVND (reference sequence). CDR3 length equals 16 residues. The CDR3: CASSPLAGGTWDEQFF. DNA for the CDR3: TGTGCCAGTAGTCCCCTAGCGGGGGGGACCTGGGATGAGCAGTTCTTC.